This T cell receptor (beta chain) was sequenced for a study of T cells after yellow fever vaccination. Background on the study: When fractions had low cell numbers, they were prepared with SMART-Seq v4 Ultra Low Input.

Looked up from germline, CDR1 is SGHRS and CDR2 is YFSETQ. The CDR3 covers 14 residues. A remark on this clonotype: Its antigen remains unknown. The junction shows a germline mismatch at one end, possibly a read error.

Each CDR3 protein gets one entry after TCRdb re-called the 5' RACE reads with MiXCR. This sample has fewer than 450,000 distinct CDR3 sequences, with approximately 8% found just once. Study outcomes and limitations: Most primary-vaccination clones recurred post-booster (approximately 96% CD4, 88% CD8).

Sequencing used PBMCs, obtained more than 40 days after the first yellow fever vaccination. The chain couples TRBV5-1 to TRBJ2-5; D ambiguous. The sequence was obtained from a man between 18 and 29 years old who received the YFV17D yellow fever vaccine. In nucleotides, the CDR3 is TGCGCCAGCAGCTTGGGCCCCCCCCAAGGGACCCAGTACTTC. This translates into CASSLGPPQGTQYF.